This T cell receptor beta chain was sequenced in a study of molecular identifiers for immune sequencing clone quantification. As for the study in general: Replicate runs used RNA from roughly 18,000 or 92,000 naive CD8 cells, which was split five ways into aliquots, and four of those aliquots were then sequenced. Findings of the study overall: For effector cells, clones above 20 RNA copies held over 98% of molecules; for naive cells, under 1%. Spike-in Jurkat TCR RNA from a single cell reportedly registered among one million naive cells.

TCRdb called the PCR reads again in MiXCR, with one record for every CDR3 protein. This table has about 510,000 distinct CDR3 sequences, about a fifth appearing once. To note about this clonotype: The antigen remains unidentified.

This CDR3 has 15 amino acids. The V gene lost 3 bases and the J gene lost 1 base, with 10 bases spanning the gap. CDR1 and CDR2 (germline): MNHEY, SMNVEV (reference sequence). The chain is built from TRBV27 and TRBJ2-1, with TRBD2 as a possible D gene (6 bases). The sequence was obtained from a human donor in good health. Some libraries in this study had Jurkat cell RNA spiked in. The material sequenced was naive CD8+ T cells from blood, with Jurkat cell RNA spiked in. The subset here: FACS-sorted CD8+CD4-CCR7+CD45RA+ naive T cells. CDR3 amino acids: CASSFAGPSYNEQFF. The CDR3 region has the DNA TGTGCCAGCAGTTTCGCGGGGCCGTCCTACAATGAGCAGTTCTTC.